A selection of T cell receptor beta chains follows, all from one sample in a study of T cells in Graves' hyperthyroidism and ophthalmopathy. TCRdb re-analysed the multiplex PCR reads in MiXCR, keeping a single row per CDR3 protein. The sample has about 92,000 distinct CDR3 sequences, roughly 49% seen once; the top ten hold roughly a quarter. Sequenced input: blood. All receptors derive from a woman between 40 and 55 years old with Graves' hyperthyroidism. Both conserved end residues are part of each CDR3. D genes are given only for firm matches. Some rows mark clone size as missing; the rest say once, few, many or name a class of expanded clone.

TRBJ1-4 | - | TRBV2 | - | 12 | TGTGCCAGCGGGATAGCGGACGAAAAACTGTTTTTT | CASGIADEKLFF
TRBJ2-7 | - | TRBV7-2 | TRBD2 | 14 | TGTGCCAGCAGCCAGAGCGGGGCGACCTACGAGCAGTACTTC | CASSQSGATYEQYF
TRBJ1-5 | - | TRBV9 | - | 16 | TGTGCCAGCAGCGTAGGAGCGGGAGGGCGGGAGGAGACCCAGCATTTT | CASSVGAGGREETQHF
TRBJ2-5 | - | TRBV25-1 | - | 11 | TGTGCCAGCGGGAGACGGGAGACCCAGTACTTC | CASGRRETQYF
TRBJ1-3 | - | TRBV10-3 | - | 12 | TGTGCCATCAGTCCTGGCGGGGACACCATATATTTT | CAISPGGDTIYF
TRBJ2-2 | many | TRBV6-6 | TRBD2 | 15 | TGTGCCAGCAGTTCGCTAGCGGGAGCTACCGGGGAGCTGTTTTTT | CASSSLAGATGELFF
TRBJ1-6 | - | TRBV5-1 | TRBD1 | 16 | TGCGCCAGCAGCATGACAGGGGGCTCCTATAATTCACCCCTCCACTTT | CASSMTGGSYNSPLHF
TRBJ1-2 | many | TRBV20-1 | - | 14 | TGCAGTGCTAGAGATAGGGCGACTTCCTATGGCTACACCTTC | CSARDRATSYGYTF
TRBJ2-7 | - | TRBV2 | - | 12 | TGTGCCAGCAGTGAACGTGCCTACGAGCAGTACTTC | CASSERAYEQYF
TRBJ2-5 | - | TRBV7-2 | - | 14 | TGTGCCAGCAGCTATCAGGGGATGCCCGGGACCCAGTACTTC | CASSYQGMPGTQYF
TRBJ2-5 | many | TRBV20-1 | - | 16 | TGCAGTGCTCGACGGATAGTGGTATGGACGGAAGAGACCCAGTACTTC | CSARRIVVWTEETQYF
TRBJ2-5 | many | TRBV2 | TRBD1 | 16 | TGTGCCAGCAGTGACCAACAGGGGGCCGCGGGAGAGACCCAGTACTTC | CASSDQQGAAGETQYF
TRBJ1-5 | many | TRBV9 | - | 13 | TGTGCCAGCACCCGGGGGGGAGATCAGCCCCAGCATTTT | CASTRGGDQPQHF
TRBJ2-3 | many | TRBV4-3 | TRBD2 | 18 | TGCGCCAGCAGCCAAGCTCCGATGACTAGCGGAAGCACAGATACGCAGTATTTT | CASSQAPMTSGSTDTQYF
TRBJ2-5 | many | TRBV5-4 | TRBD2 | 16 | TGTGCCAGCAGCTCGTGGACTAGCGGAACCCAAGAGACCCAGTACTTC | CASSSWTSGTQETQYF
TRBJ2-7 | few | TRBV18 | - | 14 | TGTGCCAGCTCACCGCTCCGGACCTCCTACGAGCAGTACTTC | CASSPLRTSYEQYF
TRBJ1-3 | many | TRBV12-3/TRBV12-4 | - | 14 | TGTGCCAGCAGTTTGGGGGGCGGTGGAAACACCATATATTTT | CASSLGGGGNTIYF
TRBJ2-2 | many | TRBV5-5 | TRBD2 | 15 | TGTGCCAGCAGCTTTATAGCGGGAGTATCTGGGGAGCTGTTTTTT | CASSFIAGVSGELFF
TRBJ2-6 | medium-sized | TRBV7-6 | TRBD1 | 16 | TGTGCCAGCAGCTTCGGACAGGTCTCTGGGGCCAACGTCCTGACTTTC | CASSFGQVSGANVLTF
TRBJ1-2 | many | TRBV6-6 | TRBD1 | 14 | TGTGCCAGCAGTTTCGACAGGGTGAACTATGGCTACACCTTC | CASSFDRVNYGYTF
TRBJ1-1 | - | TRBV20-1 | - | 11 | TGCAGTGCTAGGGACAGCACTGAAGCTTTCTTT | CSARDSTEAFF
TRBJ1-1 | - | TRBV11-2 | - | 17 | TGTGCCAGCAGCTTATCTTGGGATGGGCCCATGAACACTGAAGCTTTCTTT | CASSLSWDGPMNTEAFF
TRBJ1-2 | - | TRBV29-1 | TRBD1 | 11 | TGCAGCGGGACAGGCCCCTATGGCTACACCTTC | CSGTGPYGYTF
TRBJ2-2 | few | TRBV7-2 | - | 15 | TGTGCCAGCAGCTGGGACTCTATGAACACCGGGGAGCTGTTTTTT | CASSWDSMNTGELFF
TRBJ1-5 | - | TRBV7-9 | - | 14 | TGTGCCAGCGTTTGGGAGGCGGGCAGTCAGCCCCAGCATTTT | CASVWEAGSQPQHF
TRBJ2-5 | - | TRBV7-2 | TRBD2 | 17 | TGTGCCAGCAGCCAAGCTAGCGGGAGGGGATTAGGAGAGACCCAGTACTTC | CASSQASGRGLGETQYF
TRBJ2-5 | - | TRBV7-3 | - | 14 | TGTGCCAGCAGCTTAGACGGGAAGGGGGAGACCCAGTACTTC | CASSLDGKGETQYF